A selection of T cell receptor beta chains follows, all from one sample in a study of a mutant IDH1 vaccine in newly diagnosed glioma. Which antigens these TCRs recognize remains unknown. Generated by immunoSEQ multiplex PCR, the TCRdb table keeps only in-frame clones and is missing some. Of 50,000 to 75,000 clones in the sample, 80% were seen once. Sequences were derived from PBMCs, sampled from a glioma patient whose treatment included an IDH1 peptide vaccine. These TCRs come from a man aged 45-65 years with glioma. CDR3s include the opening cysteine and the closing phenylalanine or tryptophan. The D gene is left open where the match is weak. The size field is filled for only some rows; it gives once, few, many or a size class.

- TRBJ2-1 TRBV7-3 - TGTGCCAGCAGCCCCCCGGCTGACAATGAGCAGTTCTTC CASSPPADNEQFF
TRBD1 TRBJ2-7 TRBV7-8 - TGTGCCAGCAGCTTCCGGGACAGGGGGGGCTACGAGCAGTACTTC CASSFRDRGGYEQYF
- TRBJ1-5 TRBV6-1 - TGTGCCAGCGGAGGACGGTCAGGTTGGCAGCCCCAGCATTTT CASGGRSGWQPQHF
TRBD1 TRBJ1-2 TRBV14 - TGTGCCAGCAGCAAGGGACAGGGGCAGTACTATGGCTACACCTTC CASSKGQGQYYGYTF
TRBD2 TRBJ2-5 TRBV6-1 few TGTGCCAGCAGAGGACAGCGGGGGCGGGAGACCCAGTACTTC CASRGQRGRETQYF
TRBD1 TRBJ1-4 TRBV7-9 - TGTGCCAGCAGCTACCGGGACAGGAATGAAAAACTGTTTTTT CASSYRDRNEKLFF
TRBD1 TRBJ1-4 TRBV4-3 - TGCGCCAGCAGCCAAGAGACAGGGGTCGAAAAACTGTTTTTT CASSQETGVEKLFF
- TRBJ1-1 TRBV9 - TGTGCCAGCAGCGTAGGACCAAACACTGAAGCTTTCTTT CASSVGPNTEAFF
- TRBJ1-4 TRBV5-4 - TGTGCCAGCAGCTTAAACGGCAGGGTCGCGGGAAAACTGTTTTTT CASSLNGRVAGKLFF
- TRBJ1-2 TRBV19 - TGTGCCAGTTTCCAAGACGTCGATGGAGGCTACACCTTC CASFQDVDGGYTF
- TRBJ1-2 TRBV20-1 - TGCAGTGCTAGAGAGCGGGAAGGCTACACCTTC CSAREREGYTF
TRBD1 TRBJ1-6 TRBV6-4 - TGTGCCAGTCAGGGGGTAAAGCGGGGTAATTCACCCCTCCACTTT CASQGVKRGNSPLHF
TRBD1 TRBJ1-5 TRBV5-4 few TGTGCCAGCAGCGATGACAGGGATGATCAGCCCCAGCATTTT CASSDDRDDQPQHF
- TRBJ1-5 TRBV7-9 - TGTGCCAGCAGCGGCAGTTGGGACGAGGGACAGCCCCAGCATTTT CASSGSWDEGQPQHF
- TRBJ1-1 TRBV7-9 once TGTGCCAGCAGCTTGAGCGGGACTGAAGCTTTCTTT CASSLSGTEAFF
- TRBJ2-1 TRBV28 - TGTGCCAGCAGTTCGTCTGAGGACAGTTACAATGAGCAGTTCTTC CASSSSEDSYNEQFF
TRBD2 TRBJ2-7 TRBV27 - TGTGCCAGCAGTTCGAGCGGGGTCCTCTCCTACGAGCAGTACTTC CASSSSGVLSYEQYF
TRBD1 TRBJ2-7 TRBV5-1 - TGCGCCAGCAGCTACAGACAGGGATCCTACGAGCAGTACTTC CASSYRQGSYEQYF
TRBD1 TRBJ1-6 TRBV19 - TGTGCCAGTAGTATAGATCGCTACGGACAGGGCCTTAATTCACCCCTCCACTTT CASSIDRYGQGLNSPLHF
- TRBJ2-7 TRBV5-6 - TGTGCCAGCAGCTTGGGCAGCTCCTACGAGCAGTACTTC CASSLGSSYEQYF
- TRBJ2-2 TRBV19 - TGTGCCAGTAGTATGGAGCTAGTGGGACAAAACACCGGGGAGCTGTTTTTT CASSMELVGQNTGELFF
- TRBJ1-2 TRBV7-9 - TGTGCCAGCAGCCAGACGACGGCTAACTATGGCTACACCTTC CASSQTTANYGYTF
- TRBJ1-1 TRBV4-1 - TGCGCCAGCAGCCAAGTTGGAAACTTGAACACTGAAGCTTTCTTT CASSQVGNLNTEAFF
TRBD2 TRBJ2-3 TRBV25-1 - TGTGCCAGCAGCTTCTATCGGACTAGCGGGGACACAGATACGCAGTATTTT CASSFYRTSGDTDTQYF
- TRBJ1-6 TRBV4-3 - TGCGCCAGCAGCCCTTACTCCGGGACGGCTAATTCACCCCTCCACTTT CASSPYSGTANSPLHF
TRBD1 TRBJ2-2 TRBV11-3 - TGTGCCAGCAGCTTTTCAACAGGGGAGATCGGGGAGCTGTTTTTT CASSFSTGEIGELFF
TRBD1 TRBJ2-5 TRBV28 few TGTGCCAGCAGAACCGCCGGGACAGGGGTCGCAGAGACCCAGTACTTC CASRTAGTGVAETQYF
- TRBJ1-5 TRBV18 - TGTGCCAGCTCACCAAGGGTATGGGGGGGGAGCAATCAGCCCCAGCATTTT CASSPRVWGGSNQPQHF
- TRBJ1-5 TRBV6-1 - TGTGCCAGCAGTGCACAGTGGGATCAGCCCCAGCATTTT CASSAQWDQPQHF
- TRBJ1-2 TRBV30 - TGTGCCTGGATTCCTGACAGAGGTTATGGCTACACCTTC CAWIPDRGYGYTF
- TRBJ1-1 TRBV15 - TGTGCCACCAGCACCCGCCGGATCCGCAGGGTAGGGGCTGAAGCTTTCTTT CATSTRRIRRVGAEAFF
TRBD1 TRBJ2-1 TRBV6-1 - TGTGCCAGCAGGGGGACAGGGGTGTGGTTCTTC CASRGTGVWFF
- TRBJ1-1 TRBV6-5 - TGTGCCAGCACGTGGTCGATCGGAGGCACTGAAGCTTTCTTT CASTWSIGGTEAFF
- TRBJ1-5 TRBV25-1 - TGTGCCAGCAGTGAAGGACGATATAGCAATCAGCCCCAGCATTTT CASSEGRYSNQPQHF
- TRBJ2-1 TRBV27 once TGTGCCAGCAGCCCCACGAGCTCCTACAATGAGCAGTTCTTC CASSPTSSYNEQFF
TRBD2 TRBJ2-3 TRBV9 - TGTGCCAGCAGCCCCCGCTTCGGGGGGGGAAGCACAGATACGCAGTATTTT CASSPRFGGGSTDTQYF
- TRBJ1-5 TRBV6-5 - TGTGCCAGCAGTTACTCGGGGGGAGGTCAGCCCCAGCATTTT CASSYSGGGQPQHF
TRBD2 TRBJ2-7 TRBV11-2 few TGTGCCAGCAGCCAGTCGGCGGGAGGGACCTACGAGCAGTACTTC CASSQSAGGTYEQYF
TRBD1 TRBJ1-1 TRBV7-9 - TGTGCCAGCAGTCGACCAGGGACAGCCAACACTGAAGCTTTCTTT CASSRPGTANTEAFF
- TRBJ2-2 TRBV4-2 - TGTGCCAGCAGCGCACAGACTAGTTTGGGCGGGGAGCTGTTTTTT CASSAQTSLGGELFF
- TRBJ2-1 TRBV5-1 - TGCGCCAGCAGCACTTATAACAATGAGCAGTTCTTC CASSTYNNEQFF
- TRBJ1-1 TRBV19 - TGTGCCAGTAGGTATGTGGGGGAGAACACTGAAGCTTTCTTT CASRYVGENTEAFF
TRBD1 TRBJ2-4 TRBV14 - TGTGCCAGCAGTCCCCTGACAGGGGGCTTTGGAAACATTCAGTACTTC CASSPLTGGFGNIQYF
TRBD2 TRBJ2-2 TRBV2 - TGTGCCAGCAGTGCGGGAGGGTTGAGCACCGGGGAGCTGTTTTTT CASSAGGLSTGELFF
- TRBJ2-5 TRBV1 - TGCACCAGCAGCCAACAATTCGGGTCCTCCAGAGAGACCCAGTACTTC CTSSQQFGSSRETQYF
TRBD1 TRBJ2-6 TRBV9 - TGTGCCAGCAGCGTGGGGGACAGGGGAGGTTTTGGGGCCAACGTCCTGACTTTC CASSVGDRGGFGANVLTF
- TRBJ2-3 TRBV15 - TGTGCCACCAGCAGAGATCTCGGGCTCTCTAGCACAGATACGCAGTATTTT CATSRDLGLSSTDTQYF
- TRBJ2-1 TRBV27 - TGTGCCAGCAGCGATTTAGAATACAATGAGCAGTTCTTC CASSDLEYNEQFF
- TRBJ2-5 TRBV9 - TGTGCCAGCAGCGTAGCGGCGGTAGAGACCCAGTACTTC CASSVAAVETQYF
TRBD1 TRBJ1-2 TRBV18 once TGTGCCAGCTCACCAAAACAGGGGCTAGGCTACACCTTC CASSPKQGLGYTF
- TRBJ2-2 TRBV28 - TGTGCCAGCAGTTTTAGGGAGAGTGTCACCGGGGAGCTGTTTTTT CASSFRESVTGELFF
TRBD1 TRBJ2-7 TRBV4-1 - TGCGCCAGCAGCCAGAACAGGGGGAACGAGCAGTACTTC CASSQNRGNEQYF
- TRBJ1-6 TRBV19 - TGTGCCAGTAGTACCAACCTCGGTCAGAATTTTCCCCTCCACTTT CASSTNLGQNFPLHF
TRBD2 TRBJ2-1 TRBV14 - TGTGCCAGCAGCCAAGATTACGCGGGAGATAATGATGAGCAGTTCTTC CASSQDYAGDNDEQFF
- TRBJ1-1 TRBV2 medium-sized TGTGCCAGCAGTGGACTCGAAGCTTTCTTT CASSGLEAFF
- TRBJ1-2 TRBV7-2 - TGTGCCAGCAGCTTAGCGGACGGTGCCTATGGCTACACCTTC CASSLADGAYGYTF
- TRBJ2-5 TRBV7-8 - TGTGCCAGCAGCCGGTTTGGGGTGACGGCGACCCAGTACTTC CASSRFGVTATQYF
- TRBJ2-5 TRBV7-9 once TGTGCCAGCAGCCAAGGGAAGGAGACCCAGTACTTC CASSQGKETQYF